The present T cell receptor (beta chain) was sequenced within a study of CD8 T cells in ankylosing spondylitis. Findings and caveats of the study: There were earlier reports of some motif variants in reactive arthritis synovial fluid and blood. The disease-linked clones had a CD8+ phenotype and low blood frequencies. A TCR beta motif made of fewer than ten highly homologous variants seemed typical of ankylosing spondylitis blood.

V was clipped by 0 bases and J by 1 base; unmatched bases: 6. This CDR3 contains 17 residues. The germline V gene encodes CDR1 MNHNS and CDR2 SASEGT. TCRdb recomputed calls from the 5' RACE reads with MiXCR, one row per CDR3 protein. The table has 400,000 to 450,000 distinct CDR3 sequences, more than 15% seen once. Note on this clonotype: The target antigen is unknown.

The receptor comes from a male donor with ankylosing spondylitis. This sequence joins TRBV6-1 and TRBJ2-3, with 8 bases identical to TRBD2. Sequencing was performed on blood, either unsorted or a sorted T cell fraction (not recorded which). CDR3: CASSEAVSGTRTDTQYF. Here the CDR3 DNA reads TGTGCCAGCAGTGAAGCCGTTAGCGGGACACGCACAGATACGCAGTATTTT.